The subject of this entry is one TCR beta chain. Its antigen is still unknown. No base qualities exist here, and no much larger clone lies one base off it. The data belong to a study of OX40 agonist ivuxolimab in advanced cancers. With regard to the full study: The costimulatory receptor OX40 (CD134) was targeted by ivuxolimab, a fully human IgG2 agonistic monoclonal antibody. Three dose-escalation patients achieved partial responses, one with hepatocellular carcinoma and two with cutaneous melanoma. In the dose-escalation cohort, 75% to 85% of patients were male, and the mean age was 60 years with a range of roughly 20 to 79. Prior anti-PD-1, anti-PD-L1 or anti-CTLA-4 therapy was permitted, and checkpoint inhibitors had been received by around 40% of dose-escalation patients. The paper covers the monotherapy dose-escalation part of the phase I ivuxolimab trial, which included N ≈ 50 patients. The point of sequencing TCRbeta in the periphery was to test whether ivuxolimab changed TCR sequence diversity and drove clonal T-cell expansion. Intravenous ivuxolimab was administered to patients every 2 weeks at six dose levels: 0.01, 0.1, 0.3, 1.5, 3 and 10 mg/kg. Of the roughly 51 patients in dose escalation, approximately 20 had hepatocellular carcinoma, some 15 had melanoma, 9 had renal cell carcinoma and 9 had head and neck cancer.

Genomic DNA was isolated from the sorted cells so that the TCRbeta CDR3 region could be sequenced. TCRbeta CDR3 regions were sequenced using the immunoSEQ Assay. TCRdb stores this immuneACCESS table with in-frame sequences only. Part of the clones is absent; in the studies checked, under half of the shortfall reflects unresolved V genes, and no reason is known for the rest. This sample gives under 20,000 clones in total; about 80% of them show up just once. Of the sample, 3.8% falls within the top ten clones. Overall study results and their limits: Low levels of normalized T-cell clonal expansion were also seen in some patients who did not respond. In the 0.1-3.0 mg/kg groups, partial responders were among the patients with the lowest normalized peripheral clonal expansion, particularly in CD8+ T cells. The antigen specificity of the clonally expanded peripheral T cells was not determined. On average, CD8+ T cells showed more expanded clones than CD4+ T cells after ivuxolimab. Clonal expansion of both CD4+ and CD8+ blood T cells was observed from baseline to week 6 at doses 0.1 to 3.0 mg/kg.

V and J lose 1 base and 2 bases, and a span of 9 bases separates them. The CDR3 measures 14 amino acids from cysteine to phenylalanine. The sequence is cut down to CDR3 DNA, 42 bases in frame from base 1. CDR1 and CDR2, per the germline V gene (reference sequence), are SEHNR and FQNEAQ. The trial excluded patients who had a history of autoimmune disease or who were on systemic immunosuppression. Peripheral blood for TCR sequencing was collected from all dose cohorts at baseline, on cycle 4 day 1, and on cycle 7 day 1. The samples were taken from a phase I, first-in-human, multicenter, open-label dose-escalation trial of ivuxolimab. The trial enrolled adults with locally advanced or metastatic head and neck squamous cell, hepatocellular, melanoma or renal cell carcinoma. Before TCR sequencing, CD4+ T cells and CD8+ T cells from peripheral blood were sorted into separate populations.

Recombination connected TRBV7-9 to TRBJ2-7; TRBD2 is a weak D gene call, 5 bases matching. The clonotype originates from an adult with an advanced solid tumor such as melanoma, head and neck, liver or kidney cancer. Material: CD4+ or CD8+ T cells sorted from blood, obtained in a trial of the OX40 agonist ivuxolimab. The CDR3 sequence is CASSLGLRAYEQYF. The DNA reads as follows: TGTGCCAGCAGCTTAGGCTTGAGGGCCTACGAGCAGTACTTC.